This entry lists 10 T cell receptor beta chains sequenced from one sample in a study of blood T cell repertoires in COVID-19. Libraries were prepared by immunoSEQ multiplex PCR; TCRdb keeps only in-frame clonotypes and omits some of them. The repertoire holds about 250,000 clones, with roughly four fifths as singletons. The sequenced sample was PBMCs or T cells enriched from blood (not recorded which). These receptors all come from a man aged 35-49 years who had been exposed to COVID-19.

The rearrangement uses TRBV11-2 and TRBJ1-2; 9 nucleotides match TRBD1. Germline V gives CDR1 SGHAT, CDR2 FQNNGV. Losses at the gene ends were 1 base for V and 14 bases for J; bases not matched to a gene: 8. There are 13 residues in the CDR3. The CDR3 coding sequence is TGTGCCAGCAGCTTAGGGGGACAGGGCCGTCGGACCTTC. Amino acids: CASSLGGQGRRTF. The whole variable domain, filled in from reference TRBV11-2 and TRBJ1-2, reads EAGVAQSPRYKIIEKRQSVAFWCNPISGHATLYWYQQILGQGPKLLIQFQNNGVVDDSQLPKDRFSAERLKGVDSTLKIQPAKLEDSAVYLCASSLGGQGRRTFGSGTRLTVV.

As DNA, the CDR3 is TGTGCCAGCTCACCCATACAGGATTACGAGCAGTACTTC. Its protein product is CASSPIQDYEQYF. The chain has TRBV18 and TRBJ2-7; D perhaps matches TRBD1 (5 bases). Trimming left V 3 bases short and J 4 bases short, with 10 bases between. This CDR3 has 13 residues. Germline V lookup: CDR1 KGHSH, CDR2 LQKENI.

V is TRBV5-8 and J is TRBJ1-2; D remains ambiguous. Germline CDR1 reads SGHTS; CDR2 reads YDEGEE. The CDR3 spans 15 residues. The V end was cut by 0 bases, the J end by 4 bases, with 13 bases between. The CDR3 loop is CASSLANQNSYGYTF. The CDR3 coding sequence is TGTGCCAGCAGCTTGGCCAATCAAAATTCCTATGGCTACACCTTC.

The J gene is TRBJ2-5, the V gene TRBV2, with a tentative D call TRBD2 (5 bases). V lost 5 bases to trimming and J lost 4 bases, with 14 bases between them. Germline assignment: CDR1 SNHLY and CDR2 FYNNEI. The CDR3 spans 14 residues. The CDR3: CASSIVEGRETQYF. The CDR3 coding sequence is TGTGCCAGCAGTATAGTTGAAGGGAGAGAGACCCAGTACTTC. The full variable domain, rest sourced from reference TRBV2 and TRBJ2-5, is EPEVTQTPSHQVTQMGQEVILRCVPISNHLYFYWYRQILGQKVEFLVSFYNNEISEKSEIFDDQFSVERPDGSNFTLKIRSTKLEDSAMYFCASSIVEGRETQYFGPGTRLLVL.

The V gene is TRBV5-1, the J gene TRBJ2-7; 7 bases line up with TRBD1. This CDR3 spans 14 amino acids. The germline V gene encodes CDR1 SGHRS and CDR2 YFSETQ. Trimming removed 3 bases from V and 6 bases from J; junction bases left unmatched: 9. The CDR3 protein is CASSSTGTDGEQYF. The CDR3 DNA is TGCGCCAGCAGCTCAACCGGGACAGACGGCGAGCAGTACTTC. The full variable domain, in which reference TRBV5-1 and TRBJ2-7 provide the parts outside the CDR3, is KAGVTQTPRYLIKTRGQQVTLSCSPISGHRSVSWYQQTPGQGLQFLFEYFSETQRNKGNFPGRFSGRQFSNSRSEMNVSTLELGDSALYLCASSSTGTDGEQYFGPGTRLTVT.

The V gene is TRBV6-5, the J gene TRBJ1-1; tentative D call: TRBD1 (6 bases). CDR3 length equals 15 residues. The V end was cut by 8 bases, the J end by 4 bases, with 20 bases between. Germline values: CDR1 MNHEY, CDR2 SVGAGI. The CDR3 region is CASLVMTGRGTEAFF. In nucleotides, the CDR3 is TGTGCCAGCTTAGTTATGACAGGTCGTGGCACTGAAGCTTTCTTT.

The chain uses TRBV11-2 and TRBJ1-2, with D uncertain. This CDR3 is built from 14 residues. Germline CDR1 is SGHAT and CDR2 is FQNNGV. Between the trimmed V and J ends, which lost 2 bases and 8 bases, there was a span of 15 bases. The CDR3 reads CASSLSGPGLGYTF. In DNA, the CDR3 is TGTGCCAGCAGCTTATCAGGACCGGGGTTGGGCTACACCTTC.

V usage is TRBV6-5 and J usage is TRBJ1-1; 7 nucleotides line up with TRBD1. Germline-derived CDR1 and CDR2 are MNHEY and SVGAGI. Germline trimming cut 2 bases from V and 10 bases from J; bases unmatched to any gene: 10. There are 14 residues in the CDR3. CDR3 sequence reads: CASSYTRGERGAFF. For the CDR3, the DNA is TGTGCCAGCAGTTACACCAGGGGGGAAAGAGGAGCTTTCTTT.

The genes are TRBV6-5 and TRBJ1-1; 9 bases align to TRBD1. Germline assignment: CDR1 MNHEY and CDR2 SVGAGI. This CDR3 is built from 14 residues. V shed 6 bases, J shed 6 bases, and the junction held 8 bases outside the gene matches. The CDR3 is CASSRRTGEAEAFF. CDR3 sequence (DNA): TGTGCCAGCAGCCGGAGGACAGGGGAGGCTGAAGCTTTCTTT.

V usage is TRBV19 and J usage is TRBJ2-1, with TRBD2 as a possible D gene (6 bases). Looked up from germline, CDR1 is LNHDA and CDR2 is SQIVND (reference sequence). V gave up 7 bases and J gave up 2 bases, with 15 bases separating them. This CDR3 is 15 amino acids long. CDR3 sequence (DNA): TGTGCCAGTACTGTTGAGGGAGGACCCTACAATGAGCAGTTCTTC. Protein product: CASTVEGGPYNEQFF.